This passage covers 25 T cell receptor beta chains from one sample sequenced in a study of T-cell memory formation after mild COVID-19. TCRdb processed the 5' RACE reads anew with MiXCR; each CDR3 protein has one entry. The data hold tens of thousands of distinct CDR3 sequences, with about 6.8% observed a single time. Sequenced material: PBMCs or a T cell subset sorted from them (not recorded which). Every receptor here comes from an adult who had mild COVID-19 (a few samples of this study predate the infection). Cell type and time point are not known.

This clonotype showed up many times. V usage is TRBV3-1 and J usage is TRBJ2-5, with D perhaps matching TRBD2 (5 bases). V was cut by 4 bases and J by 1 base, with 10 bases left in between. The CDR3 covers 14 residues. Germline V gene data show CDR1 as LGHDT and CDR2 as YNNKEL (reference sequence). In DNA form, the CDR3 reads TGTGCCAGCAGCCGGAGCGGACTCCAAGAGACCCAGTACTTC. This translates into CASSRSGLQETQYF.

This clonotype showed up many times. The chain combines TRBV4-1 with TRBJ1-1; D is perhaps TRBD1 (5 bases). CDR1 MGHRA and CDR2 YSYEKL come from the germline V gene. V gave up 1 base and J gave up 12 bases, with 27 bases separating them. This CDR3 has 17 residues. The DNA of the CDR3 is TGCGCCAGCAGCCAAGTCGATATGGGATGGGTGCGGGGGAAGTCTTTCTTT. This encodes CASSQVDMGWVRGKSFF.

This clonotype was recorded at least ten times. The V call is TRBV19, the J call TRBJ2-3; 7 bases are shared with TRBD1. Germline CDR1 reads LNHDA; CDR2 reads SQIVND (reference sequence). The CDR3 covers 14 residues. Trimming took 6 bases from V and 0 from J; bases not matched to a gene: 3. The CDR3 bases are TGTGCCAGTAGCAGACAGGGCAGCACAGATACGCAGTATTTT. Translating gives CASSRQGSTDTQYF.

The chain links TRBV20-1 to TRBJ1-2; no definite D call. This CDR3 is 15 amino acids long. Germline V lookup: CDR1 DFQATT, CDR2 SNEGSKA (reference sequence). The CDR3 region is CSFKRAQTPLAGYTF. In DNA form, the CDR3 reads TGCAGCTTTAAGCGGGCACAGACACCCCTCGCTGGCTACACCTTC.

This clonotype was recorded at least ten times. The CDR3 coding sequence is TGTGCCAGCAGTTTACCGTGGCAGGGGGCGGCCCTCTCCTACAATGAGCAGTTCTTC. Amino acids: CASSLPWQGAALSYNEQFF. The rearrangement joins TRBV28 to TRBJ2-1, with 8 bases identical to TRBD1. The CDR3 contains 19 residues. The V segment lost 2 bases and the J segment 0 bases; nucleotides outside the gene matches: 12. The germline CDR1 and CDR2 sequences are MDHEN and SYDVKM. The entire variable domain, with the rest obtained from reference TRBV28 and TRBJ2-1, is as follows: DVKVTQSSRYLVKRTGEKVFLECVQDMDHENMFWYRQDPGLGLRLIYFSYDVKMKEKGDIPEGYSVSREKKERFSLILESASTNQTSMYLCASSLPWQGAALSYNEQFFGPGTRLTVL.

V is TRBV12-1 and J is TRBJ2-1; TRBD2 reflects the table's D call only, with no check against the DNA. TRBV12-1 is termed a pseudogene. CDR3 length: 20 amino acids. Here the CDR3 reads CASSFLWDYAPGQPGNEQFF. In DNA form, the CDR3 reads TGTGCCAGCAGCTTTTTATGGGACTATGCACCCGGGCAACCGGGGAATGAGCAGTTCTTC.

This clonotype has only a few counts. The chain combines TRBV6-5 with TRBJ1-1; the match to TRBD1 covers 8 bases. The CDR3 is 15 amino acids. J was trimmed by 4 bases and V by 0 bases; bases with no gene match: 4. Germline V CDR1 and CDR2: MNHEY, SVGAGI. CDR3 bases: TGTGCCAGCAGTTACTCGGGACAGGCAGGCACTGAAGCTTTCTTT. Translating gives CASSYSGQAGTEAFF.

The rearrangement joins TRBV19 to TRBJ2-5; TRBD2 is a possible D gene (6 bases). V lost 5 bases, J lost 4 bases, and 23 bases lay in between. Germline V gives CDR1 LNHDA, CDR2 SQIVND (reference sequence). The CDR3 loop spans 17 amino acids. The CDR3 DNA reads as TGTGCCAGTAGTTTGGGTTCTAGCGCGGGCACGGTAGAGACCCAGTACTTC. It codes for CASSLGSSAGTVETQYF.

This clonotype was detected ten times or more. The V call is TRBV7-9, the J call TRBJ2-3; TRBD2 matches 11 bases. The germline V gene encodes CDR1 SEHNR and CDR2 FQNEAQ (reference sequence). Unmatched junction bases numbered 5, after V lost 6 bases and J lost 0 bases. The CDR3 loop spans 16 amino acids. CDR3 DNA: TGTGCCAGCAGTCCGGGACTAGCGGTTAGCACAGATACGCAGTATTTT. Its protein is CASSPGLAVSTDTQYF.

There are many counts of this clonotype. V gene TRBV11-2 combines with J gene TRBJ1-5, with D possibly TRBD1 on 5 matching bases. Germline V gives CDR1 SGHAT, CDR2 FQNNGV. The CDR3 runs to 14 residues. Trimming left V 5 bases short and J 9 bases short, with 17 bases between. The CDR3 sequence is CASSLGAVGTPQHF. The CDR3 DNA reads TGTGCCAGCAGCCTTGGGGCCGTTGGAACGCCCCAGCATTTT.

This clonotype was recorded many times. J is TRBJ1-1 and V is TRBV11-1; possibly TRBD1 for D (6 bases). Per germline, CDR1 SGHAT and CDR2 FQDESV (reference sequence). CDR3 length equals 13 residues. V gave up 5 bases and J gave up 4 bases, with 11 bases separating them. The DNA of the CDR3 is TGTGCCAGCAGCCCTACAGGGATCACTGAAGCTTTCTTT. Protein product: CASSPTGITEAFF.

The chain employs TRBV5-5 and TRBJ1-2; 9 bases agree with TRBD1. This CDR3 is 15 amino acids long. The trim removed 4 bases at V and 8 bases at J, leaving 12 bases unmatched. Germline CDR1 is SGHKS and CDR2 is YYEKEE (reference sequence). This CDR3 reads CASSGGRDRVGGYTF. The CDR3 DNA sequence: TGTGCCAGCAGCGGAGGCCGGGACAGGGTGGGAGGCTACACCTTC.

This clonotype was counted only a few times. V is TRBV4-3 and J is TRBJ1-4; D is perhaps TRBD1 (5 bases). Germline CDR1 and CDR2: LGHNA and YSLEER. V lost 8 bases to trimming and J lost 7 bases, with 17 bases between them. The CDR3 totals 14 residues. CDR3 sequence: CASGKTGGSEKLFF. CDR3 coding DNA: TGCGCCAGCGGAAAAACCGGGGGGTCTGAAAAACTGTTTTTT.

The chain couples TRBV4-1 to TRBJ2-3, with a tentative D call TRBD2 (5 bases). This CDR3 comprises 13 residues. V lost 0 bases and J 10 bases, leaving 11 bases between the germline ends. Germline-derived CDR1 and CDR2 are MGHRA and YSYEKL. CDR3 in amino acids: CASSQDVRDPQYF. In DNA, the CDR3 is TGCGCCAGCAGCCAAGATGTGAGGGATCCGCAGTATTTT.

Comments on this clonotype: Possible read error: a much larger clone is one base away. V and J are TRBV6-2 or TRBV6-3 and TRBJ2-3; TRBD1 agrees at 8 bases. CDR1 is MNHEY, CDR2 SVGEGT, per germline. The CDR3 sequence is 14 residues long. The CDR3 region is CASSFLQGADTRYF. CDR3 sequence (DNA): TGTGCCAGCAGTTTTCTCCAGGGGGCGGATACGCGGTATTTT.

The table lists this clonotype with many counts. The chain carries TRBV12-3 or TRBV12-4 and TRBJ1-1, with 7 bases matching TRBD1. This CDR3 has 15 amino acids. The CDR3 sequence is CAIENSRRGRTEAFF. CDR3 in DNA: TGTGCGATAGAAAATTCCCGGAGGGGGCGAACTGAAGCTTTCTTT.

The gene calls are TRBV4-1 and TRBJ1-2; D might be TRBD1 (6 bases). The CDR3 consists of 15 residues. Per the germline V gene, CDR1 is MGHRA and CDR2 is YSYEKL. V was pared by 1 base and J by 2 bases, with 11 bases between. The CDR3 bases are TGCGCCAGCAGCCAAGCAAGGGGGATAAACTATGGCTACACCTTC. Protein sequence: CASSQARGINYGYTF.

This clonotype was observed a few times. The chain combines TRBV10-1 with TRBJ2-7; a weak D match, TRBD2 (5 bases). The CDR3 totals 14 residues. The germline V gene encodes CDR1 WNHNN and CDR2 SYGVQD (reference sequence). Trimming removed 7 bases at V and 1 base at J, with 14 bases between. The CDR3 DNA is TGCGCCAGCACAGAGGTACGGAGGTCCTACGAGCAGTACTTC. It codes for CASTEVRRSYEQYF.

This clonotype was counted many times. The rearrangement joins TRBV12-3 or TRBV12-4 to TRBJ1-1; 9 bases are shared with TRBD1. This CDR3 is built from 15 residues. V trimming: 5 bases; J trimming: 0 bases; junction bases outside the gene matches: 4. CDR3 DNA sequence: TGTGCCAGCAGTCCCGGACAGGGGCTGAACACTGAAGCTTTCTTT. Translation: CASSPGQGLNTEAFF.

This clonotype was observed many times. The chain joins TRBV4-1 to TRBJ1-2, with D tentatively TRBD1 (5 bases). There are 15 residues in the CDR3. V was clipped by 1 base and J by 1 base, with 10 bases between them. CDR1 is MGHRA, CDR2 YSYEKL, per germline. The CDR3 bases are TGCGCCAGCAGCCAAGCGGCAGGGATTAACTATGGCTACACCTTC. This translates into CASSQAAGINYGYTF.

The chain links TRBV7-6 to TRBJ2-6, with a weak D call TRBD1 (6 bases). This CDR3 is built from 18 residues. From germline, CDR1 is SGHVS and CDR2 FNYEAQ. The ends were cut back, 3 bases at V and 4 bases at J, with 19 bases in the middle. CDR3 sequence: CASSFPPHTGLGANVLTF. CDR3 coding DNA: TGTGCCAGCAGCTTTCCCCCCCACACAGGGCTGGGGGCCAACGTCCTGACTTTC.

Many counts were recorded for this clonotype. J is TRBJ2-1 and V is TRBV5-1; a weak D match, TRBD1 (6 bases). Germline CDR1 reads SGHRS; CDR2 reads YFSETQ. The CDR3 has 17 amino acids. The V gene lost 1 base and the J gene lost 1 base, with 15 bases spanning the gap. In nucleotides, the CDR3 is TGCGCCAGCAGCTTGACTACAGGGAAAGTGTCCTACAATGAGCAGTTCTTC. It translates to CASSLTTGKVSYNEQFF.

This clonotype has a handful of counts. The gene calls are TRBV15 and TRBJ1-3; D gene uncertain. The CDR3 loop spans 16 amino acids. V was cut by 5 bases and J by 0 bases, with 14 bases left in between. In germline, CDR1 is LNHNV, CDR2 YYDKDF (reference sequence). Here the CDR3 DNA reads TGTGCCACCAGCGGCTATCCTAGGAGCTCTGGAAACACCATATATTTT. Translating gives CATSGYPRSSGNTIYF.

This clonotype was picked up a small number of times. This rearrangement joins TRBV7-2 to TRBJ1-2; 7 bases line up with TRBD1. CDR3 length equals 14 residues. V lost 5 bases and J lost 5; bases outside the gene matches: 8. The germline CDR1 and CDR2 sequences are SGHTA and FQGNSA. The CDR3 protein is CASSPGGQHYGYTF. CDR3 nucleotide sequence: TGTGCCAGCAGCCCCGGGGGACAGCATTATGGCTACACCTTC.

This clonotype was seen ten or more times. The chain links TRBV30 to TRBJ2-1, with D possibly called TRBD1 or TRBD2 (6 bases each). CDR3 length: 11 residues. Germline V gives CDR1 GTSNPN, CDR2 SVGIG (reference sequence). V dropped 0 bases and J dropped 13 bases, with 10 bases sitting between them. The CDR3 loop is CAWSVRGPQFF. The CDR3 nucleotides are TGTGCCTGGAGTGTACGGGGGCCCCAGTTCTTC.